Below are 30 T cell receptor beta chains sequenced from a single sample in a study of technical replicates of blood from several donors. Sequencing was performed with immunoSEQ multiplex PCR; in TCRdb, only in-frame clones are kept and a portion is missing. The sample has just over 75,000 clones; about 92% are singletons. The sample taken for sequencing was T cells isolated from PBMCs. These receptor sequences come from a human donor in good health.

J is TRBJ2-7 and V is TRBV7-9; D may be TRBD2 (5 bases). Germline loops: CDR1 SEHNR, CDR2 FQNEAQ (reference sequence). V was clipped by 3 bases and J by 6 bases, with 9 bases between them. This CDR3 is 12 amino acids long. CDR3 sequence: CASSLRESEQYF. Here the CDR3 DNA reads TGTGCCAGCAGCTTGAGGGAAAGCGAGCAGTACTTC. The full variable domain, in which reference TRBV7-9 and TRBJ2-7 provide the parts outside the CDR3, is DTGVSQNPRHKITKRGQNVTFRCDPISEHNRLYWYRQTLGQGPEFLTYFQNEAQLEKSRLLSDRFSAERPKGSFSTLEIQRTEQGDSAMYLCASSLRESEQYFGPGTRLTVT.

The chain couples TRBV6-5 to TRBJ1-1, with a possible D match to TRBD1 (5 bases). Trimming pared 7 bases from V and 11 bases from J, leaving 17 bases between. Germline V gene sequence: CDR1 MNHEY, CDR2 SVGAGI. The CDR3 spans 12 residues. The CDR3 spells CASIRWGLWAFF. CDR3 DNA: TGTGCCAGCATCCGCTGGGGCTTGTGGGCTTTCTTT.

Written as DNA, the CDR3 is TGTGCCAGCAGCGTTGGCAGGGGTCAAGAGACCCAGTACTTC. Translation: CASSVGRGQETQYF. The chain recombines TRBV9 with TRBJ2-5; maybe TRBD1 (6 bases). V was trimmed by 2 bases and J by 2 bases, leaving 10 bases between them. CDR3 size: 14 residues. Germline assignment: CDR1 SGDLS and CDR2 YYNGEE.

This sequence joins TRBV6-6 and TRBJ2-7; D unclear. V gave up 5 bases and J gave up 8 bases, with 13 bases separating them. The CDR3 is 12 amino acids. Germline V gene sequence: CDR1 MNHNY, CDR2 SVGAGI (reference sequence). The CDR3 here is CASSPPESKQYF. The CDR3 DNA reads TGTGCCAGCAGTCCCCCTGAGTCTAAGCAGTACTTC.

The chain has TRBV5-4 and TRBJ1-4; D might be TRBD1 (5 bases). CDR1 is SGHNT, CDR2 YYREEE, per germline (reference sequence). Trimming removed 4 bases at V and 0 bases at J, with 13 bases between. This CDR3 comprises 16 residues. CDR3 sequence: CASSQRDFTTNEKLFF. CDR3 in DNA: TGTGCCAGCAGCCAACGGGACTTCACAACTAATGAAAAACTGTTTTTT.

The chain uses TRBV9 and TRBJ1-2; TRBD1 agrees at 10 bases. The junction had 8 bases not matched to a gene; V was cut back by 1 base and J by 8 bases. In germline, CDR1 is SGDLS, CDR2 YYNGEE. The CDR3 extends over 15 amino acids. CDR3 sequence reads: CASSVNSGTGVGYTF. The CDR3 nucleotides are TGTGCCAGCAGCGTAAATTCCGGGACAGGGGTCGGCTACACCTTC.

The V call is TRBV7-2, the J call TRBJ2-3; 8 positions agree with TRBD2. Germline lookup yields CDR1 SGHTA and CDR2 FQGNSA. The CDR3 spans 15 residues. Germline trimming cut 5 bases from V and 2 bases from J; bases unmatched to any gene: 6. CDR3 nucleotides: TGTGCCAGCAGCCCAGTAGCGGGGTTCACAGATACGCAGTATTTT. The encoded protein is CASSPVAGFTDTQYF.

V gene TRBV7-8 combines with J gene TRBJ2-5; TRBD2 matches 13 bases. The V gene's germline CDR1 is SGHVS and CDR2 FQNEAQ. The CDR3 has 17 amino acids. J gave up 4 bases and V 5 bases, and 10 bases lay outside the gene matches. The CDR3 DNA sequence: TGTGCCAGCAGCCTACTAGCGGGAGGGGGTTTGGCAGAGACCCAGTACTTC. This encodes CASSLLAGGGLAETQYF.

This rearrangement joins TRBV27 to TRBJ2-7; weak D call: TRBD2 (5 bases). Germline CDR1 reads MNHEY; CDR2 reads SMNVEV (reference sequence). Deletions cut 6 bases from V and 2 bases from J, with 20 bases between. The CDR3 spans 16 residues. CDR3 in amino acids: CASSLQRVSPTYEQYF. DNA for the CDR3: TGTGCCAGCAGCCTACAGAGGGTTAGCCCGACCTACGAGCAGTACTTC.

The chain has TRBV5-1 and TRBJ2-3, with 15 nucleotides matching TRBD2. In germline, CDR1 is SGHRS, CDR2 YFSETQ. The CDR3 is 16 residues long. V dropped 4 bases and J dropped 3; count of bases not matched to a gene: 3. CDR3 protein: CASSGLAGGMTDTQYF. CDR3 DNA sequence: TGCGCCAGCAGCGGACTAGCGGGAGGGATGACAGATACGCAGTATTTT.

This rearrangement joins TRBV7-3 to TRBJ2-1, with a possible D match to TRBD2 (5 bases). Trimming stripped 5 bases from V and 6 bases from J, with 11 bases between. This CDR3 region has 13 residues. Germline values: CDR1 SGHTA, CDR2 FQGTGA. CDR3 sequence (DNA): TGTGCCAGCAGCACCGCGGGTTTCAATGAGCAGTTCTTC. This gives the protein CASSTAGFNEQFF.

The chain combines TRBV11-2 with TRBJ2-1; possible D gene TRBD2, 6 bases. The CDR3 contains 18 residues. The germline CDR1 and CDR2 sequences are SGHAT and FQNNGV. Trimming removed 1 base from V and 9 bases from J, with 25 bases in between. The CDR3 loop is CASSLAPRVAGNKGEQFF. DNA of the CDR3: TGTGCCAGCAGCTTAGCCCCCCGAGTTGCGGGAAATAAGGGTGAGCAGTTCTTC.

This clone showed up just once. V and J are TRBV6-5 and TRBJ2-1; perhaps TRBD1 as D (6 bases). This CDR3 spans 14 amino acids. Germline CDR1 reads MNHEY; CDR2 reads SVGAGI. Trimming took off 5 bases at V and 9 bases at J, with 17 bases between the two ends. The CDR3 here is CASSPRGQGAEQFF. DNA for the CDR3: TGTGCCAGCAGTCCCAGGGGTCAGGGCGCTGAGCAGTTCTTC.

The gene calls are TRBV4-2 and TRBJ2-3; possibly TRBD2 for D (6 bases). The germline V gene has CDR1 LGHNA and CDR2 YNFKEQ. CDR3 length: 17 amino acids. V lost 0 bases to trimming and J lost 4 bases, with 17 bases between them. The CDR3 region is CASSQDTGREEADTQYF. In nucleotides, the CDR3 is TGTGCCAGCAGCCAAGATACGGGCAGGGAGGAGGCAGATACGCAGTATTTT.

The CDR3 nucleotides read TGCGCCAGCAGCCAAGGACAAGGACTAGCGGGAGTTAGCTCCTACGAGCAGTACTTC. It is translated as CASSQGQGLAGVSSYEQYF. The chain joins TRBV4-3 to TRBJ2-7, with 13 bases identical to TRBD2. CDR1 and CDR2 (germline): LGHNA, YSLEER. This CDR3 has 19 residues. The junction had 9 bases not matched to a gene; V was cut back by 1 base and J by 0 bases.

V is TRBV6-5 and J is TRBJ2-1; 11 bases line up with TRBD2. The CDR3 has 16 amino acids. Germline V gene data show CDR1 as MNHEY and CDR2 as SVGAGI. J lost 5 bases, V lost 4 bases, and 7 bases had no gene match. This CDR3 is CASSFFRLAGNNEQFF. In DNA form, the CDR3 reads TGTGCCAGCAGTTTTTTCCGACTAGCGGGAAACAATGAGCAGTTCTTC.

The V gene is TRBV4-1, the J gene TRBJ2-7, with unresolved D. Germline CDR1 reads MGHRA; CDR2 reads YSYEKL. Trimming pared 0 bases from V and 6 bases from J, leaving 21 bases between. The CDR3 sequence is 17 residues long. DNA for the CDR3: TGCGCCAGCAGCCAAGATAGGTTAGGAGATTCGAAAAGCGAGCAGTACTTC. Protein sequence: CASSQDRLGDSKSEQYF.

This chain joins TRBV2 and TRBJ2-1; possibly TRBD1 for D (6 bases). This CDR3 has 15 amino acids. CDR1 SNHLY and CDR2 FYNNEI come from the germline V gene. V lost 1 base and J 6 bases, leaving 13 bases between the germline ends. CDR3 sequence: CASSEVAGVFNEQFF. The CDR3 DNA reads TGTGCCAGCAGTGAAGTGGCAGGGGTCTTCAATGAGCAGTTCTTC.

The rearrangement links TRBV6-6 to TRBJ2-3; TRBD2 is a possible D gene (6 bases). The ends were cut back, 6 bases at V and 7 bases at J, with 14 bases in the middle. The CDR3 covers 13 residues. The germline gives CDR1 MNHNY, CDR2 SVGAGI (reference sequence). This CDR3 is CASSRDSSHTQYF. The CDR3 DNA reads as TGTGCCAGCAGCCGGGACTCAAGCCATACGCAGTATTTT.

The rearrangement uses TRBV6-5 and TRBJ2-2; D remains unclear. The germline V gene encodes CDR1 MNHEY and CDR2 SVGAGI. This CDR3 is built from 14 residues. Between the trimmed V and J ends, which lost 0 bases and 9 bases, there was a span of 11 bases. CDR3 loop: CASSYSRSSWELFF. CDR3 nucleotide sequence: TGTGCCAGCAGTTACTCGAGGTCGTCTTGGGAGCTGTTTTTT.

The chain recombines TRBV4-1 with TRBJ2-5, with D possibly TRBD2 on 5 matching bases. V was clipped by 4 bases and J by 5 bases, with 11 bases between them. This CDR3 is built from 13 residues. Germline values: CDR1 MGHRA, CDR2 YSYEKL. The CDR3, as DNA: TGCGCCAGCAGCCCCCTAGCTTCGGAGACCCAGTACTTC. It codes for CASSPLASETQYF.

This sequence joins TRBV9 and TRBJ1-2; no clear D gene. Trimming removed 2 bases at V and 4 bases at J, with 12 bases between. CDR1 and CDR2 from the germline V gene are SGDLS and YYNGEE. The CDR3 runs to 14 residues. The CDR3 nucleotides read TGTGCCAGCAGCGTCTCCGGGAAAACCTATGGCTACACCTTC. Protein sequence: CASSVSGKTYGYTF.

V gene TRBV29-1 combines with J gene TRBJ1-1, with D unclear. Germline loops: CDR1 SQVTM, CDR2 ANQGSEA. Trimming took 1 base from V and 4 from J, leaving 13 bases between them. The CDR3 extends over 14 amino acids. The CDR3 region is CSVEAAGLVTEAFF. The CDR3, as DNA: TGCAGCGTTGAAGCGGCGGGTTTAGTCACTGAAGCTTTCTTT.

The J gene is TRBJ2-1, the V gene TRBV15; 12 nucleotides align to TRBD2. V shed 1 base and J 8 bases; nucleotides not matched to a gene: 3. This CDR3 is 15 amino acids long. The germline V gene encodes CDR1 LNHNV and CDR2 YYDKDF (reference sequence). CDR3 protein: CATSRGTSGNHEQFF. CDR3 DNA sequence: TGTGCCACCAGCAGAGGGACTAGCGGGAATCATGAGCAGTTCTTC.

V gene TRBV30 combines with J gene TRBJ1-2, with D perhaps matching TRBD1 (6 bases). The CDR3 is made up of 14 amino acids. The germline gives CDR1 GTSNPN, CDR2 SVGIG (reference sequence). Trimming removed 4 bases from V and 3 bases from J, with 15 bases in between. In DNA form, the CDR3 reads TGTGCCTGGAACGCAGGGGCCGCTCACTATGGCTACACCTTC. Protein product: CAWNAGAAHYGYTF.

This clone was detected once. CDR3 in amino acids: CASSGGDGYEQYF. The CDR3 DNA reads TGTGCCAGCAGCGGGGGAGATGGATACGAGCAGTACTTC. The genes are TRBV6-5 and TRBJ2-7; D might be TRBD2 (6 bases). Per germline, CDR1 MNHEY and CDR2 SVGAGI. Trimming stripped 6 bases from V and 4 bases from J, with 13 bases between. The CDR3 is 13 amino acids.

This chain connects TRBV6-5 to TRBJ2-7; TRBD2 matches at 7 bases. The CDR3 sequence is 14 residues long. CDR1 and CDR2 (germline): MNHEY, SVGAGI. Unmatched junction bases numbered 7, after V lost 4 bases and J lost 4 bases. CDR3 sequence reads: CASSSPSGRYEQYF. In DNA form, the CDR3 reads TGTGCCAGCAGTTCACCTAGCGGACGGTACGAGCAGTACTTC.

The chain links TRBV9 to TRBJ1-1; D perhaps matches TRBD1 (5 bases). V was shortened by 4 bases and J by 9 bases, with 19 bases between the two germline ends. The CDR3 extends over 14 amino acids. Germline V gene sequence: CDR1 SGDLS, CDR2 YYNGEE. The CDR3 loop is CASSISTDVRQAFF. The CDR3 coding sequence is TGTGCCAGCAGCATCTCGACAGACGTCCGACAAGCTTTCTTT. The full variable domain, rest sourced from reference TRBV9 and TRBJ1-1, is DSGVTQTPKHLITATGQRVTLRCSPRSGDLSVYWYQQSLDQGLQFLIQYYNGEERAKGNILERFSAQQFPDLHSELNLSSLELGDSALYFCASSISTDVRQAFFGQGTRLTVV.

The gene calls are TRBV7-8 and TRBJ2-1, with 13 positions matching TRBD2. The germline V gene has CDR1 SGHVS and CDR2 FQNEAQ. The J segment lost 7 bases and the V segment lost 5 bases, leaving 8 bases of the junction unmatched. CDR3 length equals 16 residues. CDR3 protein: CASSPLAGGPGNEQFF. The DNA of the CDR3 is TGTGCCAGCAGCCCACTAGCGGGAGGGCCGGGTAATGAGCAGTTCTTC.

The rearrangement joins TRBV30 to TRBJ2-3; TRBD2 matches 8 bases. The germline V gene encodes CDR1 GTSNPN and CDR2 SVGIG (reference sequence). Unmatched junction bases numbered 1, after V lost 2 bases and J lost 0 bases. The CDR3 loop spans 14 amino acids. The CDR3 region has the DNA TGTGCCTGGAGTTCTAGCGGGAGCACAGATACGCAGTATTTT. This encodes CAWSSSGSTDTQYF. The variable domain in full, completed from reference TRBV30 and TRBJ2-3, reads SQTIHQWPATLVQPVGSPLSLECTVEGTSNPNLYWYRQAAGRGLQLLFYSVGIGQISSEVPQNLSASRPQDRQFILSSKKLLLSDSGFYLCAWSSSGSTDTQYFGPGTRLTVL.